The clone carrying this T cell receptor (beta chain) turned up a few times. TCRdb re-analysed the 5' RACE reads in MiXCR, keeping a single row per CDR3 protein. The sample lists about 130,000 distinct CDR3 sequences; around 15% were seen once. This entry belongs to a study of T-cell memory formation after mild COVID-19. Germline CDR1 SGHRS, CDR2 YFSETQ. The CDR3 totals 15 residues. Trimming shortened V by 0 bases and J by 3 bases, and 11 bases separated the two germline ends. The receptor's source is a man in his late teens or twenties who had mild COVID-19 (a few samples of this study predate the infection). Cell type and time point are not known. V is TRBV5-1 and J is TRBJ2-3, with D unresolved. Sequencing input: PBMCs or a T cell subset sorted from them (not recorded which). The CDR3 region is CASSLGWAPTDTQYF. CDR3 bases: TGCGCCAGCAGCTTGGGTTGGGCCCCAACAGATACGCAGTATTTT.